A single sample gave rise to the 32 T cell receptor beta chains below, sequenced in a study of vaccination effects on CD4 cells after COVID-19. In the ViraFEST assay, antigen-specific CD4+ clonotypes were identified by expansion after peptide-pool stimulation. Following 10 days of culture, CD4+ T cells were isolated. According to the study, vaccine recipients showed no prior SARS-CoV-2 infection and negative nucleocapsid antibodies. Their antigens are not known. TCRdb's table, derived via immunoSEQ multiplex PCR, lists solely in-frame clones and lacks some. Of around 28,000 clones in the sample, around 75% are singletons; the top ten hold about 32%. The starting material was CD4+ T cells from PBMCs cultured with SARS-CoV-2 spike peptides, obtained before COVID-19 vaccination. Source of these receptors: a human donor who received a COVID-19 vaccine.

This clone was counted between two and nine times. DNA of the CDR3: TGCGCCAGCAGCCGAGAACAGGGGAGGTCACCCCTCCACTTT. Its protein is CASSREQGRSPLHF. V is TRBV5-1 and J is TRBJ1-6; 7 bases match TRBD1. Trimming removed 4 bases from V and 10 bases from J; junction bases left unmatched: 8. The CDR3 extends over 14 amino acids. The germline V gene has CDR1 SGHRS and CDR2 YFSETQ.

The chain combines TRBV14 with TRBJ2-6, with 7 bases matching TRBD2. J gave up 4 bases and V 4 bases, and 4 bases lay outside the gene matches. Per germline, CDR1 SGHDN and CDR2 FVKESK. The CDR3 runs 15 residues. In nucleotides, the CDR3 is TGTGCCAGCAGCCCCACGGGGGGAGGGGCCAACGTCCTGACTTTC. Translated: CASSPTGGGANVLTF. The whole variable domain, filled in from reference TRBV14 and TRBJ2-6, reads EAGVTQFPSHSVIEKGQTVTLRCDPISGHDNLYWYRRVMGKEIKFLLHFVKESKQDESGMPNNRFLAERTGGTYSTLKVQPAELEDSGVYFCASSPTGGGANVLTFGAGSRLTVL.

A single count supports this clone. The V gene is TRBV15, the J gene TRBJ2-7; tentatively, D is TRBD1 or TRBD2 (5 bases each). The CDR3 is 17 amino acids. The germline V gene has CDR1 LNHNV and CDR2 YYDKDF (reference sequence). Trimming removed 0 bases from V and 2 bases from J, with 17 bases in between. CDR3 region: CATSRERGEVIPYEQYF. DNA for the CDR3: TGTGCCACCAGCAGAGAGAGGGGAGAGGTGATCCCCTACGAGCAGTACTTC.

This clone appeared a single time. CDR3 bases: TGTGCCAGCACCGTCTTGACAGGACCCCAAGAGACCCAGTACTTC. Amino acid sequence: CASTVLTGPQETQYF. The V and J genes are TRBV2 and TRBJ2-5; D is possibly TRBD1 (6 bases). Germline CDR1 reads SNHLY; CDR2 reads FYNNEI. This CDR3 has 15 residues. V was cut by 7 bases and J by 1 base, with 16 bases left in between.

This clone was observed a few times. This rearrangement joins TRBV7-9 to TRBJ1-3; TRBD1 agrees at 7 bases. The V gene end was trimmed by 5 bases and the J gene end by 0 bases; junction bases not matched to a gene: 4. CDR1 is SEHNR and CDR2 is FQNEAQ in the germline V gene (reference sequence). CDR3 length equals 15 residues. The CDR3 DNA is TGTGCCAGCAGCCCGACAGGGTACTCTGGAAACACCATATATTTT. The encoded protein is CASSPTGYSGNTIYF.

CDR3 loop: CASSLGAISGNTIYF. CDR3 DNA sequence: TGCGCCAGCAGCTTGGGAGCTATTTCTGGAAACACCATATATTTT. The chain uses TRBV5-1 and TRBJ1-3; D is unclear. The CDR3 has 15 residues. Trimming left V 0 bases short and J 1 base short, with 8 bases between. Looked up from germline, CDR1 is SGHRS and CDR2 is YFSETQ.

The V call is TRBV19, the J call TRBJ2-1, with 10 bases fitting TRBD1. Germline V CDR1 and CDR2: LNHDA, SQIVND (reference sequence). V lost 3 bases and J lost 2; bases outside the gene matches: 4. This CDR3 is 16 amino acids long. CDR3 nucleotides: TGTGCCAGTAGTATCGGGACAGGGGTTACCTACAATGAGCAGTTCTTC. Translation gives CASSIGTGVTYNEQFF.

Only one count was recorded for this clone. This chain joins TRBV11-2 and TRBJ1-2, with 8 bases matching TRBD1. The CDR3 consists of 13 residues. Germline trimming cut 4 bases from V and 4 bases from J; bases unmatched to any gene: 2. Germline assignment: CDR1 SGHAT and CDR2 FQNNGV. This CDR3 is CASSSGGIYGYTF. CDR3 nucleotides: TGTGCCAGCAGCTCAGGGGGCATCTATGGCTACACCTTC. Using reference TRBV11-2 and TRBJ1-2 for the parts outside the CDR3, the full variable domain is EAGVAQSPRYKIIEKRQSVAFWCNPISGHATLYWYQQILGQGPKLLIQFQNNGVVDDSQLPKDRFSAERLKGVDSTLKIQPAKLEDSAVYLCASSSGGIYGYTFGSGTRLTVV.

The gene calls are TRBV27 and TRBJ1-1, with D uncertain. This CDR3 is built from 13 residues. Germline CDR1 reads MNHEY; CDR2 reads SMNVEV (reference sequence). The ends were cut back, 5 bases at V and 1 base at J, with 8 bases in the middle. CDR3 protein: CASSHGENTEAFF. DNA of the CDR3: TGTGCCAGCAGTCACGGAGAGAACACTGAAGCTTTCTTT.

The rearrangement uses TRBV28 and TRBJ1-1, with D unresolved. The V end lost 6 bases, the J end lost 11 bases, and 10 bases lay between the germline ends. The length of the CDR3 is 10 residues. Germline loops: CDR1 MDHEN, CDR2 SYDVKM. CDR3 nucleotide sequence: TGTGCCAGCAGCCGGTACTCGGCTTTCTTT. Its translation is CASSRYSAFF.

J is TRBJ2-5 and V is TRBV5-1; unclear D gene. Trimming cost V 0 bases and J 7 bases, with 19 bases left between them. The length of the CDR3 is 16 residues. Looked up from germline, CDR1 is SGHRS and CDR2 is YFSETQ. CDR3 amino acids: CASSLVPIRFSVTQYF. Here the CDR3 DNA reads TGCGCCAGCAGCTTGGTCCCCATAAGATTTTCAGTGACCCAGTACTTC. Based on the CDR3 plus reference TRBV5-1 and TRBJ2-5, the full variable domain is KAGVTQTPRYLIKTRGQQVTLSCSPISGHRSVSWYQQTPGQGLQFLFEYFSETQRNKGNFPGRFSGRQFSNSRSEMNVSTLELGDSALYLCASSLVPIRFSVTQYFGPGTRLLVL.

The V call is TRBV25-1, the J call TRBJ2-5, with a possible D match to TRBD2 (5 bases). The V gene's germline CDR1 is MGHDK and CDR2 SYGVNS. With 4 bases removed from V and 7 bases from J, the gap between germline ends came to 19 bases. The CDR3 covers 15 residues. The CDR3, as DNA: TGTGCCAGCAGTGCCCAGCGGCGAATGCCGGGGACCCAGTACTTC. It encodes CASSAQRRMPGTQYF.

This clone has just one count. The chain couples TRBV24-1 to TRBJ1-3, with D possibly being TRBD1 (6 bases). The CDR3 extends over 16 amino acids. V lost 9 bases and J lost 4, with 21 bases in between. The germline V gene encodes CDR1 KGHDR and CDR2 SFDVKD. The CDR3 reads CATSNGTPGNGNTIYF. The DNA of the CDR3 is TGTGCCACCTCAAATGGGACACCAGGGAACGGAAACACCATATATTTT.

The chain employs TRBV4-2 and TRBJ2-5; D not certain. Trimming took off 3 bases at V and 1 base at J, with 9 bases between the two ends. Germline CDR1 LGHNA, CDR2 YNFKEQ. The CDR3 contains 14 residues. CDR3 sequence reads: CASSQGGGQETQYF. For the CDR3, the DNA is TGTGCCAGCAGCCAGGGTGGCGGCCAAGAGACCCAGTACTTC.

The J gene is TRBJ2-7, the V gene TRBV10-3; 9 positions match TRBD2. The CDR3 has 14 residues. The germline gives CDR1 ENHRY, CDR2 SYGVKD. V shed 4 bases and J 4 bases; nucleotides not matched to a gene: 5. This chain's CDR3 is CAISVAGASYEQYF. CDR3 coding DNA: TGTGCCATCAGTGTAGCGGGGGCCTCTTACGAGCAGTACTTC.

Only one count was recorded for this clone. This chain connects TRBV6-5 to TRBJ2-7, with D possibly matching TRBD1 (6 bases). Looked up from germline, CDR1 is MNHEY and CDR2 is SVGAGI. V lost 6 bases and J lost 2, with 14 bases in between. This CDR3 has 14 residues. CDR3 amino acids: CASSTSGGAYEQYF. The CDR3 DNA sequence: TGTGCCAGCAGCACTTCTGGGGGCGCCTACGAGCAGTACTTC.

The chain employs TRBV27 and TRBJ1-1; D unclear. Germline V gene data show CDR1 as MNHEY and CDR2 as SMNVEV (reference sequence). The CDR3 extends over 13 amino acids. The ends were cut back, 0 bases at V and 2 bases at J, with 4 bases in the middle. Here the CDR3 DNA reads TGTGCCAGCAGTTTATCACCAAACACTGAAGCTTTCTTT. This codes for CASSLSPNTEAFF.

The chain combines TRBV19 with TRBJ2-2; D remains unclear. Germline lookup yields CDR1 LNHDA and CDR2 SQIVND (reference sequence). Trimming took 1 base from V and 0 from J, leaving 9 bases between them. The CDR3 runs 16 residues. CDR3 sequence reads: CASSIGWQANTGELFF. In DNA form, the CDR3 reads TGTGCCAGTAGTATAGGTTGGCAGGCGAACACCGGGGAGCTGTTTTTT.

The chain has TRBV7-2 and TRBJ1-2; 11 bases are shared with TRBD1. Per germline, CDR1 SGHTA and CDR2 FQGNSA. Trimming took 4 bases from V and 4 from J; bases not matched to a gene: 2. This CDR3 is 14 amino acids long. The CDR3 protein is CASSSDRGPYGYTF. CDR3 in DNA: TGTGCCAGCAGCTCGGACAGGGGGCCCTATGGCTACACCTTC.

The CDR3: CASSLEVRGPYNEQFF. The CDR3, as DNA: TGTGCCAGCAGCTTAGAAGTCAGGGGACCCTACAATGAGCAGTTCTTC. V gene TRBV13 combines with J gene TRBJ2-1; tentatively, D is TRBD1 (6 bases). Germline V CDR1 and CDR2: PRHDT, FYEKMQ (reference sequence). The CDR3 is made up of 16 amino acids. The germline V and J ends were trimmed by 1 base and 2 bases, with 12 bases remaining between them. The complete variable domain, with remaining parts taken from reference TRBV13 and TRBJ2-1, reads AAGVIQSPRHLIKEKRETATLKCYPIPRHDTVYWYQQGPGQDPQFLISFYEKMQSDKGSIPDRFSAQQFSDYHSELNMSSLELGDSALYFCASSLEVRGPYNEQFFGPGTRLTVL.

This chain joins TRBV19 and TRBJ2-7; 10 bases align to TRBD2. The trim removed 6 bases at V and 7 bases at J, leaving 6 bases unmatched. Germline lookup yields CDR1 LNHDA and CDR2 SQIVND (reference sequence). The CDR3 is 13 residues long. Here the CDR3 DNA reads TGTGCCAGTAGCCCTTTAGCGGGAGGAGAGCAGTACTTC. It encodes CASSPLAGGEQYF.

With regard to this clone: Other DNA sequences in this specimen translate into the identical CDR3. The J gene is TRBJ2-5, the V gene TRBV7-2, with D maybe TRBD1 (6 bases). The length of the CDR3 is 13 residues. The V end lost 4 bases, the J end lost 1 base, and 7 bases lay between the germline ends. The germline CDR1 and CDR2 sequences are SGHTA and FQGNSA. CDR3 loop: CASSYRVQETQYF. The CDR3 coding sequence is TGTGCCAGCAGCTACAGGGTCCAAGAGACCCAGTACTTC.

The count of this clone is one. The chain recombines TRBV7-9 with TRBJ1-2; TRBD1 agrees at 9 bases. The V gene end was trimmed by 5 bases and the J gene end by 6 bases; junction bases not matched to a gene: 4. Germline V gives CDR1 SEHNR, CDR2 FQNEAQ (reference sequence). The CDR3 sequence is 13 residues long. CDR3 sequence reads: CASSPGQGNGYTF. Written as DNA, the CDR3 is TGTGCCAGCAGCCCGGGACAGGGAAATGGCTACACCTTC.

The chain has TRBV7-9 and TRBJ1-6; D is uncertain. Germline CDR1 is SEHNR and CDR2 is FQNEAQ (reference sequence). The CDR3 has 14 residues. The germline V and J ends were trimmed by 6 bases and 7 bases, with 13 bases remaining between them. The CDR3 DNA reads as TGTGCCAGCAGAAAAGACACACAGAATTCACCCCTCCACTTT. This sequence encodes CASRKDTQNSPLHF.

Sample share makes this clone medium-sized. V and J are TRBV2 and TRBJ1-2; D gene unclear. The germline V gene has CDR1 SNHLY and CDR2 FYNNEI. The length of the CDR3 is 12 residues. Trimming took off 7 bases at V and 5 bases at J, with 11 bases between the two ends. For the CDR3, the DNA is TGTGCCAGCAAGCTCGGACCTTATGGCTACACCTTC. It codes for CASKLGPYGYTF.

The chain links TRBV15 to TRBJ2-7; maybe TRBD1 (5 bases). Trimming took 5 bases from V and 4 from J, leaving 12 bases between them. The CDR3 loop spans 13 amino acids. Germline CDR1 reads LNHNV; CDR2 reads YYDKDF (reference sequence). The CDR3 DNA reads as TGTGCCACCAGCGCCCAAAAGGGGTACGAGCAGTACTTC. Translation gives CATSAQKGYEQYF.

This clone was detected once. The rearrangement uses TRBV5-1 and TRBJ2-2; tentative D call: TRBD1 (6 bases). CDR1 and CDR2 from the germline V gene are SGHRS and YFSETQ. The CDR3 loop spans 18 amino acids. Trimming cost V 4 bases and J 0 bases, with 19 bases left between them. The CDR3: CASSVGQGRLANTGELFF. DNA for the CDR3: TGCGCCAGCAGCGTGGGTCAGGGGCGCCTCGCGAACACCGGGGAGCTGTTTTTT.

The chain's CDR3 is CASSRGGKGGQETQYF. The CDR3 nucleotides are TGTGCCAGCAGCCGGGGGGGTAAGGGCGGCCAAGAGACCCAGTACTTC. This chain links TRBV5-4 with TRBJ2-5, with 8 bases that match TRBD2. The CDR3 spans 16 residues. Trimming removed 4 bases from V and 1 base from J; junction bases left unmatched: 9. Germline CDR1 is SGHNT and CDR2 is YYREEE (reference sequence). Based on the CDR3 plus reference TRBV5-4 and TRBJ2-5, the full variable domain is ETGVTQSPTHLIKTRGQQVTLRCSSQSGHNTVSWYQQALGQGPQFIFQYYREEENGRGNFPPRFSGLQFPNYSSELNVNALELDDSALYLCASSRGGKGGQETQYFGPGTRLLVL.

J is TRBJ1-4 and V is TRBV5-4; 9 nucleotides match TRBD1. Germline loops: CDR1 SGHNT, CDR2 YYREEE (reference sequence). V was pared by 4 bases and J by 5 bases, with 3 bases of the junction left unmatched. The CDR3 consists of 14 residues. The CDR3 protein is CASSTGTGNEKLFF. The CDR3 nucleotides are TGTGCCAGCAGCACCGGGACAGGGAATGAAAAACTGTTTTTT. The full variable domain, its missing parts supplied by reference TRBV5-4 and TRBJ1-4, is ETGVTQSPTHLIKTRGQQVTLRCSSQSGHNTVSWYQQALGQGPQFIFQYYREEENGRGNFPPRFSGLQFPNYSSELNVNALELDDSALYLCASSTGTGNEKLFFGSGTQLSVL.

The chain combines TRBV4-2 with TRBJ2-7; 10 bases line up with TRBD1. Trimming removed 4 bases from V and 3 bases from J; junction bases left unmatched: 3. The CDR3 loop spans 14 amino acids. Germline V lookup: CDR1 LGHNA, CDR2 YNFKEQ. The CDR3 DNA reads TGTGCCAGCAGCCCCGGACAGGGGGACTACGAGCAGTACTTC. It codes for CASSPGQGDYEQYF.

The gene calls are TRBV18 and TRBJ2-7, with 9 positions matching TRBD1. The CDR3 length is 16 residues. Germline CDR1 is KGHSH and CDR2 is LQKENI. V lost 2 bases, J lost 2 bases, and 7 bases stayed unmatched. The CDR3 DNA follows: TGTGCCAGCTCACCAACAGGGACAGGGTATACCTACGAGCAGTACTTC. Translated: CASSPTGTGYTYEQYF.

The count of this clone is one. The same CDR3 is also encoded by other DNA sequences in this sample. The CDR3 region is CAWSRQGGYTF. The DNA of the CDR3 is TGTGCCTGGAGCAGACAGGGCGGCTACACCTTC. The gene calls are TRBV30 and TRBJ1-2; TRBD1 aligns across 7 bases. Germline CDR1 GTSNPN, CDR2 SVGIG (reference sequence). The CDR3 is 11 residues long. Trimming took 3 bases from V and 8 from J; bases not matched to a gene: 3.